Listed here are 15 T cell receptor beta chains from one sample, sequenced in a study of T cells in Graves' hyperthyroidism and ophthalmopathy. TCR beta CDR3 regions were amplified from RNA transcripts. First-round RT-PCR of the TCR CDR3 relied on the HTBI primer set. TCRdb redid the calling of the multiplex PCR reads with MiXCR, one entry per CDR3 protein. The sample holds hundreds of thousands of distinct CDR3 sequences, roughly 13% seen once. The sample taken for sequencing was blood. The receptors were sampled from a man over 45 with Graves' ophthalmopathy.

The rearrangement uses TRBV5-4 and TRBJ2-2, with 9 bases matching TRBD2. The V and J ends lost 2 bases and 9 bases, in that order; junction bases with no gene match: 8. Germline V gene sequence: CDR1 SGHNT, CDR2 YYREEE (reference sequence). The CDR3 sequence is 15 residues long. The CDR3 sequence is CASSLAGGMRRELFF. CDR3 DNA sequence: TGTGCCAGCAGCTTAGCGGGGGGAATGCGCCGGGAGCTGTTTTTT. The whole variable domain, remainder taken from reference TRBV5-4 and TRBJ2-2, is ETGVTQSPTHLIKTRGQQVTLRCSSQSGHNTVSWYQQALGQGPQFIFQYYREEENGRGNFPPRFSGLQFPNYSSELNVNALELDDSALYLCASSLAGGMRRELFFGEGSRLTVL.

This clonotype has at least ten counts. This chain connects TRBV7-9 to TRBJ2-1, with 9 bases that match TRBD2. Germline CDR1 is SEHNR and CDR2 is FQNEAQ (reference sequence). The CDR3 runs to 14 residues. V shed 4 bases, J shed 6 bases, and the junction held 4 bases outside the gene matches. The CDR3 protein is CASSSSGTGNEQFF. In DNA, the CDR3 is TGTGCCAGCAGCTCTAGCGGGACCGGCAATGAGCAGTTCTTC.

For this clonotype: With a much larger clone just one base away, this may be a read error. This sequence joins TRBV4-1 and TRBJ2-3; 7 bases fit TRBD2. V was pared by 4 bases and J by 6 bases, with 10 bases of the junction left unmatched. The length of the CDR3 is 15 residues. Germline V gene sequence: CDR1 MGHRA, CDR2 YSYEKL. The CDR3 here is CASSRESGAGDTQYF. In DNA form, the CDR3 reads TGCGCCAGCAGCCGAGAAAGCGGGGCGGGGGATACGCAGTATTTT.

This clonotype was found many times. The V gene is TRBV18, the J gene TRBJ2-7, with 11 bases matching TRBD1. CDR1 and CDR2 from the germline V gene are KGHSH and LQKENI. Germline trimming cut 3 bases from V and 3 bases from J; bases unmatched to any gene: 1. The CDR3 consists of 14 residues. This CDR3 reads CASSPGTGGYEQYF. The DNA for the CDR3 is TGTGCCAGCTCACCCGGGACAGGGGGCTACGAGCAGTACTTC.

Ten or more counts support this clonotype. Here the CDR3 reads CASSRRGESYNEQFF. The CDR3 bases are TGTGCCAGCAGCCGACGTGGCGAATCCTACAATGAGCAGTTCTTC. The chain recombines TRBV3-1 with TRBJ2-1; D gene unclear. Per the germline V gene, CDR1 is LGHDT and CDR2 is YNNKEL (reference sequence). V was pared by 4 bases and J by 1 base, with 11 bases between. There are 15 residues in the CDR3.

In its sample, this clonotype was seen many times. The chain carries TRBV5-1 and TRBJ2-5, with 10 positions matching TRBD2. Germline loops: CDR1 SGHRS, CDR2 YFSETQ. The CDR3 length is 15 residues. V lost 4 bases and J lost 2; bases outside the gene matches: 5. The CDR3: CASSSGLAEQETQYF. The CDR3 DNA is TGCGCCAGCAGCAGCGGACTAGCGGAGCAAGAGACCCAGTACTTC. Using reference TRBV5-1 and TRBJ2-5 for the parts outside the CDR3, the full variable domain is KAGVTQTPRYLIKTRGQQVTLSCSPISGHRSVSWYQQTPGQGLQFLFEYFSETQRNKGNFPGRFSGRQFSNSRSEMNVSTLELGDSALYLCASSSGLAEQETQYFGPGTRLLVL.

This clonotype was seen many times. This chain uses TRBV11-1 with TRBJ1-6; D unresolved. Trimming stripped 5 bases from V and 11 bases from J, with 10 bases between. This CDR3 has 12 amino acids. Germline V gene lookup returns CDR1 SGHAT and CDR2 FQDESV (reference sequence). CDR3 in amino acids: CASSHGETPLHF. CDR3 DNA: TGTGCCAGCAGCCACGGGGAAACACCCCTCCACTTT.

This clonotype occurred many times. The rearrangement uses TRBV6-2 or TRBV6-3 and TRBJ1-1, with D perhaps matching TRBD1 (5 bases). V was clipped by 6 bases and J by 5 bases, with 22 bases between them. This CDR3 has 16 amino acids. The germline CDR1 and CDR2 sequences are MNHEY and SVGEGT. As DNA, the CDR3 is TGTGCCAGCAGACCAGGAGGGGCCGGGTTGGGAACTGAAGCTTTCTTT. Encoded protein: CASRPGGAGLGTEAFF.

There are a few counts of this clonotype. This chain uses TRBV20-1 with TRBJ2-1; D not resolved. The germline V gene has CDR1 DFQATT and CDR2 SNEGSKA (reference sequence). The CDR3 loop spans 16 amino acids. CDR3 nucleotide sequence: TGCAGCATATTAAAACCCTTACCCGACTCCTACAATGAGCAGTTCTTC. Translating it yields CSILKPLPDSYNEQFF.

Many counts were recorded for this clonotype. This chain joins TRBV3-1 and TRBJ2-1; D is unclear. This CDR3 region has 14 residues. V lost 0 bases and J 3 bases, leaving 6 bases between the germline ends. Germline V lookup: CDR1 LGHDT, CDR2 YNNKEL (reference sequence). The CDR3 DNA follows: TGTGCCAGCAGCCAAGAATCAGGCTACAATGAGCAGTTCTTC. Translation gives CASSQESGYNEQFF.

This clonotype came up many times. The chain combines TRBV27 with TRBJ1-1; D might be TRBD1 (6 bases). The V gene's germline CDR1 is MNHEY and CDR2 SMNVEV (reference sequence). This CDR3 has 15 amino acids. V was clipped by 8 bases and J by 1 base, with 17 bases between them. CDR3 DNA sequence: TGTGCCAGCCGAGACAGGAAAACCAAGAACACTGAAGCTTTCTTT. This sequence encodes CASRDRKTKNTEAFF.

This clonotype was recorded at least ten times. This rearrangement joins TRBV6-2 or TRBV6-3 to TRBJ1-1, with D possibly being TRBD1 (5 bases). Trimming cost V 6 bases and J 5 bases, with 16 bases left between them. The length of the CDR3 is 14 residues. CDR1 is MNHEY, CDR2 SVGEGT, per germline. The CDR3 bases are TGTGCCAGCAGACTGACAGCCCAGAGAACTGAAGCTTTCTTT. It codes for CASRLTAQRTEAFF.

This clonotype was seen ten or more times. The rearrangement uses TRBV20-1 and TRBJ2-7; no reliable D call. CDR1 and CDR2 from the germline V gene are DFQATT and SNEGSKA (reference sequence). V lost 1 base and J lost 5, with 18 bases in between. CDR3 length: 15 amino acids. CDR3 sequence reads: CSARVPGSEVHEQYF. CDR3 DNA sequence: TGCAGTGCTAGAGTCCCAGGTTCCGAAGTCCACGAGCAGTACTTC.

The rearrangement joins TRBV3-1 to TRBJ2-5, with no clear D. The CDR3 loop spans 13 amino acids. Trimming removed 7 bases at V and 0 bases at J, with 9 bases between. Germline assignment: CDR1 LGHDT and CDR2 YNNKEL (reference sequence). CDR3 amino acids: CASTRAYQETQYF. In DNA, the CDR3 is TGTGCCAGCACCCGCGCGTACCAAGAGACCCAGTACTTC.

The chain employs TRBV5-1 and TRBJ2-5; 7 nucleotides match TRBD1. The germline gives CDR1 SGHRS, CDR2 YFSETQ. The CDR3 contains 15 residues. Germline trimming cut 0 bases from V and 3 bases from J; bases unmatched to any gene: 5. The CDR3: CASSLERGREETQYF. The CDR3 nucleotides read TGCGCCAGCAGCTTGGAAAGGGGGCGCGAAGAGACCCAGTACTTC. The full variable domain, completed using reference TRBV5-1 and TRBJ2-5, is KAGVTQTPRYLIKTRGQQVTLSCSPISGHRSVSWYQQTPGQGLQFLFEYFSETQRNKGNFPGRFSGRQFSNSRSEMNVSTLELGDSALYLCASSLERGREETQYFGPGTRLLVL.